One T cell receptor (beta chain) is described in this entry. Assay used: immunoSEQ multiplex PCR; TCRdb lists only in-frame clones, some missing. The data show over 250,000 clones, approximately 88% seen once. Grouping used clinical history reported by participants in a survey and questionnaire. V lost 3 bases and J 3 bases, leaving 9 bases between the germline ends. The CDR3 has 13 amino acids. These data originate in a study of blood T cell repertoires in COVID-19. The source is a woman aged 25 to 39 who had recovered from COVID-19. The sample taken for sequencing was PBMCs or T cells enriched from blood (not recorded which). The chain uses TRBV12-3 or TRBV12-4 and TRBJ2-7, with a weak D call TRBD1 (6 bases). CDR3 sequence: CASSFRGGYEQYF. CDR3 nucleotides: TGTGCCAGCAGTTTCAGAGGGGGCTACGAGCAGTACTTC.